This T cell receptor beta chain came from a study of tumor and adjacent non-tumor tissue in lung cancer. This sample's RNA came from whole unsorted tissue. V shed 4 bases and J shed 4 bases, with 17 bases lying between them. The CDR3 loop spans 15 amino acids. The germline CDR1 and CDR2 sequences are SGHRS and YFSETQ. The library came from three nested PCR rounds adapted from ARM-PCR protocols. TCRdb itself ran the multiplex PCR reads through MiXCR, one entry per CDR3 protein. The repertoire holds fewer than 150,000 distinct CDR3 sequences, with around 60% as singletons. Material for sequencing was lung tumor tissue. This chain links TRBV5-1 with TRBJ1-1, with a weak D call TRBD1 (5 bases). This receptor was identified in a man aged 55 to 70 with small cell lung cancer. In DNA, the CDR3 is TGCGCCAGCAGCACCGGGACGGCTAGGGTCACTGAAGCTTTCTTT. It codes for CASSTGTARVTEAFF.